Below are 15 T cell receptor beta chains sequenced from a single sample in a study of PD-1 blockade in classical Hodgkin lymphoma (dated by TCRdb to 2018 to 2020). The library was built by means of the immunoSEQ multiplex PCR assay. TCRdb limited this immuneACCESS table to in-frame rearrangements with V and J called. A share of clones is missing; checked studies link under half to unresolved V genes, and the rest is unexplained. Within this sample are roughly 100,000 clones, with approximately 94% of them counted one time only. Jointly, the top ten make up around 2% of the sample. Explained via the paper, the time point label denotes: cycle 4 day 1 (C4D1), after 5 to 7 weeks of nivolumab. Every trial patient had relapsed after autologous stem cell transplantation, and cohorts A, B and C differed in prior brentuximab vedotin exposure. The source was peripheral blood mononuclear cells (PBMCs), collected before the fourth cycle of nivolumab. The receptors originated from a human donor with classical Hodgkin lymphoma.

The V call is TRBV6-1, the J call TRBJ1-5, with D hard to call. Between the trimmed V and J ends, which lost 0 bases and 6 bases, there was a span of 9 bases. Germline CDR1 and CDR2: MNHNS and SASEGT. The CDR3 runs 14 residues. The CDR3 nucleotides are TGTGCCAGCAGTGAAGCTCCAGGAATTCAGCCCCAGCATTTT. Translated: CASSEAPGIQPQHF.

This clone was seen only a few times. The chain has TRBV30 and TRBJ1-1; D perhaps matches TRBD1 (6 bases). CDR3 length: 13 amino acids. CDR1 is GTSNPN, CDR2 SVGIG, per germline (reference sequence). V was pared by 2 bases and J by 1 base, with 8 bases between. The CDR3, as DNA: TGTGCCTGGAGTAGACAGGCGAACACTGAAGCTTTCTTT. Encoded protein: CAWSRQANTEAFF.

The gene calls are TRBV2 and TRBJ2-5; D ambiguous. Germline V gives CDR1 SNHLY, CDR2 FYNNEI. The CDR3 runs to 16 residues. Trimming took 3 bases from V and 1 from J, leaving 15 bases between them. This chain's CDR3 is CASSDMGGEIQETQYF. Written as DNA, the CDR3 is TGTGCCAGCAGTGATATGGGTGGAGAGATCCAAGAGACCCAGTACTTC. Drawing the rest from reference TRBV2 and TRBJ2-5, the complete variable domain is EPEVTQTPSHQVTQMGQEVILRCVPISNHLYFYWYRQILGQKVEFLVSFYNNEISEKSEIFDDQFSVERPDGSNFTLKIRSTKLEDSAMYFCASSDMGGEIQETQYFGPGTRLLVL.

The chain employs TRBV18 and TRBJ2-7; 8 bases agree with TRBD2. The CDR3 is made up of 15 amino acids. Germline CDR1 KGHSH, CDR2 LQKENI. V was clipped by 2 bases and J by 4 bases; unmatched bases: 7. CDR3 sequence: CASSPISGTFYEQYF. Written as DNA, the CDR3 is TGTGCCAGCTCACCAATTAGCGGGACGTTTTACGAGCAGTACTTC.

This clone was seen a single time. The gene calls are TRBV2 and TRBJ1-1; no firm D call. V was trimmed by 5 bases and J by 6 bases, leaving 13 bases between them. Germline CDR1 is SNHLY and CDR2 is FYNNEI. This CDR3 has 13 amino acids. The CDR3 reads CASSSTERAEAFF. The CDR3 bases are TGTGCCAGCAGTTCGACTGAGCGGGCTGAAGCTTTCTTT. The full variable domain, in which reference TRBV2 and TRBJ1-1 provide the parts outside the CDR3, is EPEVTQTPSHQVTQMGQEVILRCVPISNHLYFYWYRQILGQKVEFLVSFYNNEISEKSEIFDDQFSVERPDGSNFTLKIRSTKLEDSAMYFCASSSTERAEAFFGQGTRLTVV.

The V call is TRBV23-1, the J call TRBJ2-7, with D unresolved. TRBV23-1 falls under the ORF class, with uncertain function. The V and J ends lost 8 bases and 7 bases respectively, with 18 bases between them. The CDR3 loop spans 13 amino acids. The CDR3 reads CASSQQAGREQYF. The CDR3 DNA reads as TGCGCCAGCTCCCAGCAGGCTGGTAGGGAGCAGTACTTC.

V is TRBV19 and J is TRBJ1-1; no reliable D call. Germline loops: CDR1 LNHDA, CDR2 SQIVND (reference sequence). CDR3 length equals 12 residues. V dropped 3 bases and J dropped 3 bases, with 5 bases sitting between them. The CDR3 is CASSIRDTEAFF. In DNA form, the CDR3 reads TGTGCCAGTAGTATCCGGGACACTGAAGCTTTCTTT.

The chain uses TRBV6-4 and TRBJ2-1, with 10 bases matching TRBD2. Germline-derived CDR1 and CDR2 are MRHNA and SNTAGT. Losses at the gene ends were 0 bases for V and 5 bases for J; bases not matched to a gene: 4. There are 16 residues in the CDR3. This CDR3 reads CASSDSRLAGHNEQFF. In nucleotides, the CDR3 is TGTGCCAGCAGTGACTCAAGACTAGCGGGCCACAATGAGCAGTTCTTC.

This clone was counted once. The chain employs TRBV19 and TRBJ2-7; 8 positions match TRBD1. The CDR3 runs 13 residues. The V gene's germline CDR1 is LNHDA and CDR2 SQIVND (reference sequence). V was pared by 5 bases and J by 6 bases, with 6 bases of the junction left unmatched. The CDR3 is CASSGNRGTEQYF. In DNA form, the CDR3 reads TGTGCCAGTAGTGGGAACAGGGGGACCGAGCAGTACTTC. The whole variable domain, remainder taken from reference TRBV19 and TRBJ2-7, is DGGITQSPKYLFRKEGQNVTLSCEQNLNHDAMYWYRQDPGQGLRLIYYSQIVNDFQKGDIAEGYSVSREKKESFPLTVTSAQKNPTAFYLCASSGNRGTEQYFGPGTRLTVT.

The CDR3 is CASGVGGRIDEQFF. The DNA for the CDR3 is TGTGCCAGCGGGGTCGGCGGGAGGATCGATGAGCAGTTCTTC. V is TRBV6-5 and J is TRBJ2-1; 8 nucleotides line up with TRBD2. Losses at the gene ends were 8 bases for V and 8 bases for J; bases not matched to a gene: 11. Germline loops: CDR1 MNHEY, CDR2 SVGAGI. The CDR3 is 14 residues long.

The rearrangement links TRBV4-2 to TRBJ2-7; 11 bases are shared with TRBD1. The length of the CDR3 is 16 residues. Unmatched junction bases numbered 9, after V lost 5 bases and J lost 3 bases. Germline values: CDR1 LGHNA, CDR2 YNFKEQ. The CDR3 DNA sequence: TGTGCCAGCAGCTTGGCTGGGACAGGGGGGAACTACGAGCAGTACTTC. Protein product: CASSLAGTGGNYEQYF.

This clone was observed once. This rearrangement joins TRBV5-6 to TRBJ1-2; 10 bases map to TRBD1. The germline gives CDR1 SGHDT, CDR2 YYEEEE. The length of the CDR3 is 17 residues. After removal of 4 bases from V and 6 bases from J, the junction contained 15 bases not matched to a gene. The CDR3 DNA reads TGTGCCAGCAGCCTCCGGGACAGGGGTGGTGGAAGAAATGGCTACACCTTC. Protein sequence: CASSLRDRGGGRNGYTF. Variable domain in full (rest from reference TRBV5-6 and TRBJ1-2): DAGVTQSPTHLIKTRGQQVTLRCSPKSGHDTVSWYQQALGQGPQFIFQYYEEEERQRGNFPDRFSGHQFPNYSSELNVNALLLGDSALYLCASSLRDRGGGRNGYTFGSGTRLTVV.

The chain links TRBV27 to TRBJ2-7, with D perhaps given as TRBD1 or TRBD2 (5 bases each). The CDR3 loop spans 14 amino acids. Trimming took off 2 bases at V and 3 bases at J, with 11 bases between the two ends. Germline V gene sequence: CDR1 MNHEY, CDR2 SMNVEV (reference sequence). This chain's CDR3 is CASSLPGDLYEQYF. The CDR3 region has the DNA TGTGCCAGCAGTTTACCCGGGGACCTCTACGAGCAGTACTTC.

This clone was found once. The chain uses TRBV10-3 and TRBJ2-1; the match to TRBD2 covers 7 bases. The CDR3 runs to 15 residues. Germline V gives CDR1 ENHRY, CDR2 SYGVKD. V was pared by 5 bases and J by 3 bases, with 7 bases of the junction left unmatched. The chain's CDR3 is CAISPGGLDYNEQFF. The CDR3 nucleotides read TGTGCCATCAGTCCGGGGGGACTCGACTACAATGAGCAGTTCTTC.

V is TRBV9 and J is TRBJ2-7, with D perhaps matching TRBD2 (6 bases). Looked up from germline, CDR1 is SGDLS and CDR2 is YYNGEE. V was pared by 1 base and J by 0 bases, with 11 bases between. This CDR3 has 15 amino acids. CDR3 sequence: CASSVSGSVSYEQYF. CDR3 bases: TGTGCCAGCAGCGTATCCGGGAGTGTCTCCTACGAGCAGTACTTC.